Listed below are T cell receptor beta chains from one sample, sequenced in a study of cytomegalovirus exposure and HLA in healthy donors. Sequenced by immunoSEQ multiplex PCR; TCRdb stores in-frame clones only, minus some. The data hold roughly 99,000 clones, with 70% to 80% observed a single time. The sequenced sample consisted of PBMCs. The receptor source for this set is a man aged 18 to 35 in good health and CMV-seronegative. Each CDR3 is given with its conserved first and last residue. D genes are given only for firm matches. Rows may omit the clone size; those that give it use once, few, many or a size class.

J gene: TRBJ2-3
D gene: .
clone size: .
V gene: TRBV29-1
CDR3 DNA: TGCAGCATCCGGGACGGAGGGGATACGCAGTATTTT
CDR3 protein: CSIRDGGDTQYF

J gene: TRBJ1-5
D gene: .
clone size: .
V gene: TRBV19
CDR3 DNA: TGTGCCAGTAACCCGATCGGGAATAGCAATCAGCCCCAGCATTTT
CDR3 protein: CASNPIGNSNQPQHF

J gene: TRBJ2-1
D gene: TRBD1
clone size: .
V gene: TRBV6-1
CDR3 DNA: TGTGCCAGCAGGCCAACAGGGGGAGCTGAGCAGTTCTTC
CDR3 protein: CASRPTGGAEQFF

J gene: TRBJ2-3
D gene: .
clone size: .
V gene: TRBV6-6
CDR3 DNA: TGTGCCAGCAGTTTCGGAGATACGCAGTATTTT
CDR3 protein: CASSFGDTQYF

J gene: TRBJ2-1
D gene: TRBD2
clone size: .
V gene: TRBV6-4
CDR3 DNA: TGTGCCAGCAGCCCCACTAGCGGGGGGGGCAATGAGCAGTTCTTC
CDR3 protein: CASSPTSGGGNEQFF

J gene: TRBJ1-3
D gene: .
clone size: .
V gene: TRBV19
CDR3 DNA: TGTGCCTCCTGTCCCACAGGGATCGGAAACACCATATATTTT
CDR3 protein: CASCPTGIGNTIYF

J gene: TRBJ2-2
D gene: .
clone size: .
V gene: TRBV5-1
CDR3 DNA: TGCGCCAGCAGCTTGGACGGAACTATCACCGGGGAGCTGTTTTTT
CDR3 protein: CASSLDGTITGELFF

J gene: TRBJ1-2
D gene: .
clone size: .
V gene: TRBV19
CDR3 DNA: TGTGCCAGTAGTATCCCCCCGGGGGGCTACACCTTC
CDR3 protein: CASSIPPGGYTF

J gene: TRBJ1-6
D gene: .
clone size: .
V gene: TRBV14
CDR3 DNA: TGTGCCAGCAGCCCTCCGACAGGTAATTCACCCCTCCACTTT
CDR3 protein: CASSPPTGNSPLHF

J gene: TRBJ1-5
D gene: .
clone size: .
V gene: TRBV7-8
CDR3 DNA: TGTGCCAGCAGCTTATCGGGAGGGGATCAGCCCCAGCATTTT
CDR3 protein: CASSLSGGDQPQHF

J gene: TRBJ1-2
D gene: TRBD1
clone size: .
V gene: TRBV6-1
CDR3 DNA: TGTGCCAGCAGTGAAGGGACAGGGGTCGCTGGCTACACCTTC
CDR3 protein: CASSEGTGVAGYTF

J gene: TRBJ1-2
D gene: .
clone size: .
V gene: TRBV4-3
CDR3 DNA: TGCGCCAGCAGCCAGAGCAAGACAGATTCTAACTATGGCTACCCCTTC
CDR3 protein: CASSQSKTDSNYGYPF

J gene: TRBJ2-2
D gene: TRBD2
clone size: .
V gene: TRBV11-3
CDR3 DNA: TGTGCCAGCAGCCGGGAGGGGGGCACCGGGGAGCTGTTTTTT
CDR3 protein: CASSREGGTGELFF

J gene: TRBJ2-1
D gene: TRBD2
clone size: .
V gene: TRBV13
CDR3 DNA: TGTGCCAGCAGCTTAGCCCAGCGGGGCGACAATGAGCAGTTCTTC
CDR3 protein: CASSLAQRGDNEQFF

J gene: TRBJ1-6
D gene: .
clone size: .
V gene: TRBV13
CDR3 DNA: TGTGCCAGCAGCTTTGGGCAGGGGAAGGTGAATTCACCCCTCCACTTT
CDR3 protein: CASSFGQGKVNSPLHF

J gene: TRBJ2-3
D gene: .
clone size: .
V gene: TRBV10-3
CDR3 DNA: TGTGCAACACGGGCCGGGACTAGCACAGATACGCAGTATTTT
CDR3 protein: CATRAGTSTDTQYF

J gene: TRBJ2-5
D gene: TRBD2
clone size: .
V gene: TRBV19
CDR3 DNA: TGTGCCAGTAAAAAACGGGGGGGGGCGCAAGAGACCCAGTACTTC
CDR3 protein: CASKKRGGAQETQYF

J gene: TRBJ2-7
D gene: TRBD2
clone size: .
V gene: TRBV10-3
CDR3 DNA: TGTGCCATCAGGCAGACTAGCATGACCTACGAGCAGTACTTC
CDR3 protein: CAIRQTSMTYEQYF

J gene: TRBJ1-5
D gene: .
clone size: .
V gene: TRBV6-1
CDR3 DNA: TGTGCCAGCAGTGAAAACACACTGGGCCCCCCCCAGCATTTT
CDR3 protein: CASSENTLGPPQHF

J gene: TRBJ2-5
D gene: .
clone size: .
V gene: TRBV5-6
CDR3 DNA: TGTGCCAGCAGCTCCTTAGCGGAGCTGTGGAAGACCCAGTACTTC
CDR3 protein: CASSSLAELWKTQYF

J gene: TRBJ2-3
D gene: TRBD2
clone size: .
V gene: TRBV6-4
CDR3 DNA: TGTGCCAGCAGTGACGGGGCTAGCGGAAACACAGATACGCAGTATTTT
CDR3 protein: CASSDGASGNTDTQYF

J gene: TRBJ1-2
D gene: .
clone size: .
V gene: TRBV7-9
CDR3 DNA: TGTGCCAGCAGCCGCAAACCGGGACTTGAGGGCTACACCTTC
CDR3 protein: CASSRKPGLEGYTF

J gene: TRBJ1-6
D gene: .
clone size: .
V gene: TRBV7-9
CDR3 DNA: TGTGCCAGCAGCTCAAGACAGGAACATTCACCCCTCCACTTT
CDR3 protein: CASSSRQEHSPLHF

J gene: TRBJ1-6
D gene: TRBD1
clone size: few
V gene: TRBV6-6
CDR3 DNA: TGTGCCAGCTGCGAACGGGACAGACCATTACCCCTCCACTTT
CDR3 protein: CASCERDRPLPLHF

J gene: TRBJ2-7
D gene: .
clone size: .
V gene: TRBV7-6
CDR3 DNA: TGTGCCAGCAGCTTAATCCAGGGACACTACGAGCAGTACTTC
CDR3 protein: CASSLIQGHYEQYF

J gene: TRBJ1-5
D gene: TRBD1
clone size: .
V gene: TRBV11-3
CDR3 DNA: TGTGCCAATGGGCTGGGGACAGCTGATAGCAATCAGCCCCAGCATTTT
CDR3 protein: CANGLGTADSNQPQHF

J gene: TRBJ1-2
D gene: TRBD1
clone size: .
V gene: TRBV7-2
CDR3 DNA: TGTGCCAGCAGTCCACACGCCCGAGACAGGGTCTATGGCTACACCTTC
CDR3 protein: CASSPHARDRVYGYTF

J gene: TRBJ2-7
D gene: TRBD1
clone size: .
V gene: TRBV7-2
CDR3 DNA: TGTGCCAGCAGCTTAACCGGACAGGGAACCTACGAGCAGTACTTC
CDR3 protein: CASSLTGQGTYEQYF

J gene: TRBJ1-2
D gene: TRBD1
clone size: .
V gene: TRBV7-3
CDR3 DNA: TGTGCCAGCAGCTTAACTGGAGGGGGCGCGGGAGGCTACACCTTC
CDR3 protein: CASSLTGGGAGGYTF

J gene: TRBJ1-1
D gene: .
clone size: .
V gene: TRBV6-6
CDR3 DNA: TGTGCCAGCAGTAGCCGGGAGAACACTGAAGCTTTCTTT
CDR3 protein: CASSSRENTEAFF

J gene: TRBJ2-1
D gene: .
clone size: .
V gene: TRBV11-2
CDR3 DNA: TGTGCCAGCAGCTCCCCCAGCTCCTACAATGAGCAGTTCTTC
CDR3 protein: CASSSPSSYNEQFF